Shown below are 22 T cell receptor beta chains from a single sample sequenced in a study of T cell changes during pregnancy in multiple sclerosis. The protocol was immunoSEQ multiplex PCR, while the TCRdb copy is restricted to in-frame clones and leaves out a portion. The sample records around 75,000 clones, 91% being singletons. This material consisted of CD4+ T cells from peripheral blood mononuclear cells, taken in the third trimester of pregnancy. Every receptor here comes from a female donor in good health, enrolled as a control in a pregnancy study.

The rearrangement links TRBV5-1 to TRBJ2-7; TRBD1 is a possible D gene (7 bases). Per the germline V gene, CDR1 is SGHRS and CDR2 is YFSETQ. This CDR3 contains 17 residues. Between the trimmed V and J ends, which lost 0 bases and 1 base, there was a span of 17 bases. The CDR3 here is CASSLARGAGGSYEQYF. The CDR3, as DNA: TGCGCCAGCAGCTTGGCGAGGGGGGCAGGGGGTTCCTACGAGCAGTACTTC.

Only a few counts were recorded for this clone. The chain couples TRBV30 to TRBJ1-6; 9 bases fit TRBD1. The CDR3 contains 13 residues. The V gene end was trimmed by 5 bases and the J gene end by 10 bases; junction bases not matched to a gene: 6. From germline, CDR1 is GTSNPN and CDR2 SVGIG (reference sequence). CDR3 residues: CAWGDRVNSPLHF. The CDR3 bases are TGTGCCTGGGGGGACAGGGTTAACTCACCCCTCCACTTT. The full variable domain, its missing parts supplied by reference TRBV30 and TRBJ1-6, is SQTIHQWPATLVQPVGSPLSLECTVEGTSNPNLYWYRQAAGRGLQLLFYSVGIGQISSEVPQNLSASRPQDRQFILSSKKLLLSDSGFYLCAWGDRVNSPLHFGNGTRLTVT.

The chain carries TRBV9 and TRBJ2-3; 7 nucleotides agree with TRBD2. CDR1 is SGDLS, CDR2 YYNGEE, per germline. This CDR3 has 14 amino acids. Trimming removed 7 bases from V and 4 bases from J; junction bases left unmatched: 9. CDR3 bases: TGTGCCAGCGGGTTAGGAGCGGGGTCAGATACGCAGTATTTT. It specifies CASGLGAGSDTQYF.

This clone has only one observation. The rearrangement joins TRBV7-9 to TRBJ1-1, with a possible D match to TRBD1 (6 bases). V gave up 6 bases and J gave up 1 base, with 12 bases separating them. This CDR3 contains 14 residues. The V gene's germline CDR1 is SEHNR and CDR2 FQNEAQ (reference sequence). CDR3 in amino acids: CASSKQGKNTEAFF. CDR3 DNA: TGTGCCAGCAGTAAACAGGGTAAGAACACTGAAGCTTTCTTT.

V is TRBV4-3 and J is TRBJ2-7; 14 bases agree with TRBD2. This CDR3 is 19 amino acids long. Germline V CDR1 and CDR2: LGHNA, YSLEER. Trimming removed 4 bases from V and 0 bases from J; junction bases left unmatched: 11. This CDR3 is CASSRKVGLAGVSSYEQYF. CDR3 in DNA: TGCGCCAGCAGCCGTAAGGTGGGACTAGCGGGGGTTAGCTCCTACGAGCAGTACTTC.

CDR3 sequence reads: CASSFTGNTEAFF. CDR3 bases: TGTGCCAGCAGCTTCACAGGGAACACTGAAGCTTTCTTT. The chain is built from TRBV11-2 and TRBJ1-1; tentative D call: TRBD1 (5 bases). Germline loops: CDR1 SGHAT, CDR2 FQNNGV. V lost 3 bases and J 1 base, leaving 6 bases between the germline ends. The CDR3 runs 13 residues.

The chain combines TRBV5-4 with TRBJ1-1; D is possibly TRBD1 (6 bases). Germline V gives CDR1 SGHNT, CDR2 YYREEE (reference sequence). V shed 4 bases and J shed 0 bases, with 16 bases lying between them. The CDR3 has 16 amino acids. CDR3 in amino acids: CASSPIQGSMNTEAFF. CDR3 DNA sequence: TGTGCCAGCAGCCCCATACAGGGAAGCATGAACACTGAAGCTTTCTTT.

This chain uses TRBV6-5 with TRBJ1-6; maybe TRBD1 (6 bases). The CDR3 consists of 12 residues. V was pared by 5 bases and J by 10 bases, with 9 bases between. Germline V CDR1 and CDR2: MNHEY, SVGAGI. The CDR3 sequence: CASSGTGSPLHF. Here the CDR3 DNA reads TGTGCCAGCAGTGGAACAGGGTCACCCCTCCACTTT.

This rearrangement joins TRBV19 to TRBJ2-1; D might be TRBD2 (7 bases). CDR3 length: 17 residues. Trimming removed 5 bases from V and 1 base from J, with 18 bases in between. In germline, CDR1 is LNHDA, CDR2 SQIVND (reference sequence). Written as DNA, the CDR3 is TGTGCCAGTAGTCCCAAGGGGGGGTACGGTTCCTACAATGAGCAGTTCTTC. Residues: CASSPKGGYGSYNEQFF.

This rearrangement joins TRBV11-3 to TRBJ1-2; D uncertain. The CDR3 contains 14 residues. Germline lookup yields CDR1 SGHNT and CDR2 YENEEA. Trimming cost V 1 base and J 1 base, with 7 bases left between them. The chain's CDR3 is CASSLGGDNYGYTF. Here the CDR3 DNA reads TGTGCCAGCAGCTTAGGCGGCGATAACTATGGCTACACCTTC. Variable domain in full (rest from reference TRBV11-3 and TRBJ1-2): EAGVVQSPRYKIIEKKQPVAFWCNPISGHNTLYWYLQNLGQGPELLIRYENEEAVDDSQLPKDRFSAERLKGVDSTLKIQPAELGDSAVYLCASSLGGDNYGYTFGSGTRLTVV.

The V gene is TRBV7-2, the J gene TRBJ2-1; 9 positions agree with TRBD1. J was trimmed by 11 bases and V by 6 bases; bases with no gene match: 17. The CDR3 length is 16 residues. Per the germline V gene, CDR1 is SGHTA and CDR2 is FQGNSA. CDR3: CASRQTGGSPHSQQFF. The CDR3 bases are TGTGCCAGCAGACAGACAGGGGGTAGCCCCCATAGCCAGCAGTTCTTC. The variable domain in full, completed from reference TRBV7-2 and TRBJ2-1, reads GAGVSQSPSNKVTEKGKDVELRCDPISGHTALYWYRQSLGQGLEFLIYFQGNSAPDKSGLPSDRFSAERTGGSVSTLTIQRTQQEDSAVYLCASRQTGGSPHSQQFFGPGTRLTVL.

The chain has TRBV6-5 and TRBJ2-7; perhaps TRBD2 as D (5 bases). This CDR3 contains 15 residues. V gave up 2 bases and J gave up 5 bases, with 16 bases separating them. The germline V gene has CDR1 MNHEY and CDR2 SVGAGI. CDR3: CASSYIATGMNEQYF. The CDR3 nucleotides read TGTGCCAGCAGTTACATCGCAACGGGGATGAACGAGCAGTACTTC.

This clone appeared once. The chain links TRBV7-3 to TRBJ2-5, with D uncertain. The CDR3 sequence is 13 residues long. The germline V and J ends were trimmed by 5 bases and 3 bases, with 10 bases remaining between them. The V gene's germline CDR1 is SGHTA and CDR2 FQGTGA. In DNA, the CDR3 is TGTGCCAGCAGCACAATACACAAAGAGACCCAGTACTTC. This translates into CASSTIHKETQYF.

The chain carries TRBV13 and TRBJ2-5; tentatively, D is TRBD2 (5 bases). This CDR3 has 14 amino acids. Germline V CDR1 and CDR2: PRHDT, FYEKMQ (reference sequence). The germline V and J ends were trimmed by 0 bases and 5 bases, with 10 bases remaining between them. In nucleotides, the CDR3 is TGTGCCAGCAGCTTAGGACAATCGGGGGAGACCCAGTACTTC. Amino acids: CASSLGQSGETQYF.

The CDR3 loop is CATSRIGLAAQETQYF. The DNA for the CDR3 is TGTGCCACCAGCAGAATAGGACTAGCGGCACAAGAGACCCAGTACTTC. V and J are TRBV15 and TRBJ2-5, with TRBD2 identical over 10 bases. From germline, CDR1 is LNHNV and CDR2 YYDKDF (reference sequence). The J segment lost 2 bases and the V segment lost 2 bases, leaving 5 bases of the junction unmatched. The CDR3 is 16 amino acids.

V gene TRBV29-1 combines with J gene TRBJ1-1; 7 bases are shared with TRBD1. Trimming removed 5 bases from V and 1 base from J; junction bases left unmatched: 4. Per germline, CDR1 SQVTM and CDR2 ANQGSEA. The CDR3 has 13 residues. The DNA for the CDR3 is TGCAGCGTTCCCCGACAGGGGAACACTGAAGCTTTCTTT. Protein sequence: CSVPRQGNTEAFF.

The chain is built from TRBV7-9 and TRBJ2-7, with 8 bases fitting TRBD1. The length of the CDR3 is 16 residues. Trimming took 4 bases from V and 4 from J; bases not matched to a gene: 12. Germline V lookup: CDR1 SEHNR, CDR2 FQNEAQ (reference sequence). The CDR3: CASSSKAGQGRYEQYF. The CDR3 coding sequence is TGTGCCAGCAGCTCAAAAGCTGGACAGGGTAGGTACGAGCAGTACTTC.

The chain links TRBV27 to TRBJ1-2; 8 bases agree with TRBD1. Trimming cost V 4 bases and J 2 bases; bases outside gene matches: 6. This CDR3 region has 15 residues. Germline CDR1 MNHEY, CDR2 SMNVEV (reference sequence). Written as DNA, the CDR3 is TGTGCCAGCAGTTACCGACAGGGGCGGAACTATGGCTACACCTTC. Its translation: CASSYRQGRNYGYTF.

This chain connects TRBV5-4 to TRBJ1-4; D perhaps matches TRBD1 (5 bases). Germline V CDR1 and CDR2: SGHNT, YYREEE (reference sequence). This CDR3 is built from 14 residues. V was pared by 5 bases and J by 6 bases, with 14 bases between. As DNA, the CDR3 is TGTGCCAGCAGTTCGGACACAAAAGATGAAAAACTGTTTTTT. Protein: CASSSDTKDEKLFF. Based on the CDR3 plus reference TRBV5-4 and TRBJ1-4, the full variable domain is ETGVTQSPTHLIKTRGQQVTLRCSSQSGHNTVSWYQQALGQGPQFIFQYYREEENGRGNFPPRFSGLQFPNYSSELNVNALELDDSALYLCASSSDTKDEKLFFGSGTQLSVL.

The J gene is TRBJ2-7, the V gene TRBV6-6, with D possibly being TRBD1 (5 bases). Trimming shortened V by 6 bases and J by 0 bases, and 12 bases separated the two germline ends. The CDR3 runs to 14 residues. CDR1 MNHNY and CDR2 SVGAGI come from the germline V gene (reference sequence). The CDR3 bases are TGTGCCAGCAGCCGACGACAGAGCTCCTACGAGCAGTACTTC. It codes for CASSRRQSSYEQYF.

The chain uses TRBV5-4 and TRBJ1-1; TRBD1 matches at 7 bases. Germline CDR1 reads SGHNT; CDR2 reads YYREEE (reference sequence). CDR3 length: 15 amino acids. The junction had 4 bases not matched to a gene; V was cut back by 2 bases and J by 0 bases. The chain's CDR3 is CASSLGQALNTEAFF. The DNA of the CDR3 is TGTGCCAGCAGCTTAGGACAGGCCTTGAACACTGAAGCTTTCTTT.

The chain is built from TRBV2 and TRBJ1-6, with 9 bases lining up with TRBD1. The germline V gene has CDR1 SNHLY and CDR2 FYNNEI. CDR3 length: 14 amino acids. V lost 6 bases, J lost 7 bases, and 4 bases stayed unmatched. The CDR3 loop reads CASRRTGENSPLHF. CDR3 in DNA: TGTGCCAGCAGGCGGACAGGGGAAAATTCACCCCTCCACTTT.